What follows describes a single TCR beta chain. The antigen is unknown. Trimming took 1 base from V and 6 from J; bases not matched to a gene: 6. Germline loops: CDR1 GTSNPN, CDR2 SVGIG (reference sequence). The CDR3 runs to 14 residues. A 5'RACE reaction primed in the constant segment made cDNA libraries of TCR alpha and TCR beta, and these carried sample barcodes and UMIs. MiXCR, applied by TCRdb to the 5' RACE reads, yields one record per CDR3 protein. The repertoire has over 150,000 distinct CDR3 sequences, about a fifth of them found once; the top ten carry about 23%. The sample belongs to a study of T-cell memory formation after mild COVID-19. Findings of the study overall: Cross-reactive memory apparently joined, as some responding clones appeared in pre-infection memory. Later expanders leaned toward CD4+, whereas clones contracting from day 15 to 85 were balanced CD4/CD8.

The sample was PBMCs or a T cell subset sorted from them (not recorded which). The chain joins TRBV30 to TRBJ2-7; 10 positions match TRBD1. The sequence was collected from an adult woman who had mild COVID-19 (a few samples of this study predate the infection). Cell type and time point are not known. The CDR3 DNA is TGTGCCTGGAGTGGAGGGACAGGGGTTGCCGAGCAGTACTTC. Amino acids: CAWSGGTGVAEQYF.